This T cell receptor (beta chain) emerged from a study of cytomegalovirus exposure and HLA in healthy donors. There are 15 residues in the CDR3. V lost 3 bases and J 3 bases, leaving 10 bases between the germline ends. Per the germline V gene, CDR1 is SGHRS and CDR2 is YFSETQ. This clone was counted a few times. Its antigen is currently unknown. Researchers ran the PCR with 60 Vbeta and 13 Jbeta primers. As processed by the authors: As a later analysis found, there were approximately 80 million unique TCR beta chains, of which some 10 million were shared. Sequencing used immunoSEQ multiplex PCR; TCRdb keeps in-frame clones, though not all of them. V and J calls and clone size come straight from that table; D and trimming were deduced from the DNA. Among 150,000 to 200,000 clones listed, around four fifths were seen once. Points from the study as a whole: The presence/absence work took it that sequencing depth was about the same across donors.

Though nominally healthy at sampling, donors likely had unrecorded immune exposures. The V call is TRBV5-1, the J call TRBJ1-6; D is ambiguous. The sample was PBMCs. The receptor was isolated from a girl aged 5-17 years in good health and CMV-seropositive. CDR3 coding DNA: TGCGCCAGCAGCTCGAGGGAAGTCTATAATTCACCCCTCCACTTT. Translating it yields CASSSREVYNSPLHF.